This T cell receptor (beta chain) was identified in a study of tissue T cells after allogeneic stem cell transplantation. General study findings and limits: Anatomically similar tissues had similar TCR repertoires within each patient. The study did not identify alloreactive or antigen-specific tissue TCRs, and some clones might be persisting host cells.

Per germline, CDR1 SQVTM and CDR2 ANQGSEA. The CDR3 has 14 residues. V lost 1 base to trimming and J lost 4 bases, with 13 bases between them. TCRbeta CDR3 was sequenced at survey depth with template counts. The table came from immunoSEQ multiplex PCR; TCRdb's copy has only in-frame clones and leaves some out. The table shows about 550 clones, with about 83% occurring only once. Concerning this clone: Antigen unknown.

This chain joins TRBV29-1 and TRBJ1-2, with a weak D call TRBD1 (5 bases). The source material was liver tissue, sampled at autopsy. The sequence came from a male patient aged 35 to 69 with steroid-refractory graft-versus-host disease after an allogeneic stem cell transplant. Some T cells may originate from the graft donor. CDR3 nucleotides: TGCAGCGTTGAAGGTTTGCAGGGACTCTATGGCTACACCTTC. It translates to CSVEGLQGLYGYTF.